This T cell receptor (beta chain) was sequenced during a study of control samples from healthy donors and cancer patients. The repertoire was sequenced with immunoSEQ multiplex PCR; TCRdb's copy has only in-frame clones and lacks some. The data show 150,000 to 200,000 clones, 85% to 90% seen once. This CDR3 is built from 15 residues. Trimming removed 2 bases at V and 7 bases at J, with 14 bases between. The germline V gene has CDR1 MNHEY and CDR2 SMNVEV (reference sequence). Sequencing input: blood. The rearrangement uses TRBV27 and TRBJ1-4; D unclear. The clonotype was recovered from a man aged 18 to 30 in good health. The CDR3 loop is CASSLKYGGIEKLFF. In DNA form, the CDR3 reads TGTGCCAGCAGTTTAAAGTACGGTGGAATTGAAAAACTGTTTTTT.